A single T cell receptor beta chain is shown here with its context. The same CDR3 can be traced to other DNA sequences in this sample. The record originates from a study of blood T cell repertoires in COVID-19. Germline CDR1 reads LNHDA; CDR2 reads SQIVND (reference sequence). Germline trimming cut 4 bases from V and 6 bases from J; bases unmatched to any gene: 5. The CDR3 spans 14 residues. The method was immunoSEQ multiplex PCR; TCRdb's version includes in-frame clones alone and lacks a portion of them. This sample yields roughly 200,000 clones, of which about 81% are seen a single time; 12% belongs to the top ten. Enrolled during active infection, Seattle patients were then followed longitudinally.

Source material: peripheral blood. The receptor was derived from an elderly woman with COVID-19, enrolled during active disease. This chain links TRBV19 with TRBJ1-5; 8 bases line up with TRBD1. The CDR3 sequence is CASSKTGVGQPQHF. Written as DNA, the CDR3 is TGTGCCAGTAGTAAGACAGGGGTCGGTCAGCCCCAGCATTTT.